This is a list of T cell receptor beta chains from one sample in a study of early T cells in non-severe SARS-CoV-2 infection. In TCRdb, the 5' RACE reads were re-called with MiXCR into one record per CDR3 protein. The table shows 70,000 or so distinct CDR3 sequences, with about 12% occurring only once. Source material: whole blood. These receptors were obtained from an adult who was a healthcare worker with PCR-confirmed SARS-CoV-2 infection or an uninfected control (not recorded which). Both conserved end residues are part of each CDR3. D genes are given only for firm matches. Size is omitted from some rows. Given values are once, few, many or a class for expanded clones.

V	J	D	size	DNA	CDR3
TRBV20-1	TRBJ1-1	NA	medium-sized	TGCAGTGCTAGGCGACACGGCCGGGGAGACACTGAAGCTTTCTTT	CSARRHGRGDTEAFF
TRBV5-6	TRBJ2-7	NA	many	TGTGCCAGCAGCTTGGCCCTACGGAACGAGCAGTACTTC	CASSLALRNEQYF
TRBV21-1	TRBJ2-5	NA	many	TGTGCCAGCAGCAAAGTGTGGGAAGAGACCCAGTACTTC	CASSKVWEETQYF
TRBV28	TRBJ1-3	TRBD1	NA	TGTGCCAGCTGCTCAGGGGGCATCAGTTCGAACACCATATATTTT	CASCSGGISSNTIYF
TRBV25-1	TRBJ1-6	NA	few	TGTGCCAGCAGTGAGGCAGGGCGCAATTCACCCCTCCACTTT	CASSEAGRNSPLHF
TRBV10-2	TRBJ1-6	NA	few	TGCGCCAGCAGTGAAGGTGTGTGGTCACCCCTCCACTTT	CASSEGVWSPLHF
TRBV7-3	TRBJ2-2	NA	NA	TGTGCCAGCAGCTCGCCCACAGAGAACACCGGGGAGCTGTTTTTT	CASSSPTENTGELFF
TRBV4-2	TRBJ2-1	NA	NA	TGTGCCAGCAGCCAAGAGGCGGGAAACGGTGAGCAGTTCTTC	CASSQEAGNGEQFF
TRBV12-3/TRBV12-4	TRBJ1-6	NA	few	TGTGCCAGCAGGAGCTCCTATAATTCACCCCTCCACTTT	CASRSSYNSPLHF
TRBV11-2	TRBJ2-1	TRBD2	NA	TGTGCCAGCAGCTTAGTTGGCGGGAGTGGCAATGAGCAGTTCTTC	CASSLVGGSGNEQFF
TRBV5-1	TRBJ2-7	NA	NA	TGCGCCAGCAGCTTGGGAGTAAACCACGAGCAGTACTTC	CASSLGVNHEQYF
TRBV27	TRBJ2-1	NA	few	TGTGCCAGCAGGGAGGAGGACAGCTCCTACAATGAGCAGTTCTTC	CASREEDSSYNEQFF
TRBV6-6	TRBJ2-3	NA	NA	TGTGCCAGCAGTTACGGAATTGACAGGAGATACACAGATACGCAGTATTTT	CASSYGIDRRYTDTQYF
TRBV28	TRBJ1-1	NA	many	TGTGCCAGCAACTCAGAAGGATCTAAAGCTTTCTTT	CASNSEGSKAFF
TRBV7-2	TRBJ1-3	NA	NA	TGTGCCAGCAGCTTACAGGGTTTGGCTGGAAACACCATATATTTT	CASSLQGLAGNTIYF
TRBV29-1	TRBJ2-1	TRBD1	NA	TGCAGCGTTGAGGGGGACAGCCCCTACAATGAGCAGTTCTTC	CSVEGDSPYNEQFF
TRBV29-1	TRBJ2-7	NA	few	TGCAGCGTACCAGCGGGGGGACAGGGGTCGGCCGAGCAGTACTTC	CSVPAGGQGSAEQYF
TRBV18	TRBJ1-4	NA	NA	TGTGCCAGCTCACCCACGTTCACTAATGAAAAACTGTTTTTT	CASSPTFTNEKLFF
TRBV14	TRBJ2-5	NA	few	TGTGCCAGCAGCCACGCGCCGCGTTGGGGGCGGGAAGAGACCCAGTACTTC	CASSHAPRWGREETQYF
TRBV29-1	TRBJ2-7	NA	many	TGCAGCGTTGAAGGGACCGTGGCAGGCGCCTACGAGCAGTACTTC	CSVEGTVAGAYEQYF
TRBV12-3/TRBV12-4	TRBJ2-1	NA	few	TGTGCCAGCAGTTTAGCGCTCCTGGTTACGGATGAGCAGTTCTTC	CASSLALLVTDEQFF
TRBV19	TRBJ2-1	NA	few	TGTGCCAGCCTTTCCCTTCACAATGAGCAGTTCTTC	CASLSLHNEQFF
TRBV2	TRBJ2-5	NA	many	TGTGCCAGCAGTGAACGGATGGAAGAGACCCAGTACTTC	CASSERMEETQYF
TRBV14	TRBJ2-1	NA	few	TGTGCCAGCAGCCAAGATCTCTACAATGAGCAGTTCTTC	CASSQDLYNEQFF